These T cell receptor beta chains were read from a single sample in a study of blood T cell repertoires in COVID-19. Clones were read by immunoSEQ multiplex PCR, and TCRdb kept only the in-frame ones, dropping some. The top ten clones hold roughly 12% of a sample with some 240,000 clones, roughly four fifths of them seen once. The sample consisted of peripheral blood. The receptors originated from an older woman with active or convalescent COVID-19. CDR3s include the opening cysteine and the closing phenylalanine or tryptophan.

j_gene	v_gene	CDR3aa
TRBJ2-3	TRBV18	CASSPNRRGQSTQYF
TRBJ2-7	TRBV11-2	CASSLRPGEEQYF
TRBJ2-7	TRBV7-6	CASSLGPGGNYEQYF
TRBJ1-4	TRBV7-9	CASSRGGDGEKLFF
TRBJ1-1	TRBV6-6	CASRRVDGEAFF
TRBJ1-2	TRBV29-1	CSVTPQGNYGYTF
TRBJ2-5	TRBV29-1	CSVQDRVQETQYF
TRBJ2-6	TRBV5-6	CASSPGVSGANVLTF
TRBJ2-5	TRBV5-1	CASSLPRTGQETQYF
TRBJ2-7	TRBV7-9	CASSVTVPEQYF
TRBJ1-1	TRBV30	CAWSVHMNTEAFF
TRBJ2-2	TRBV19	CASSSGGARTGELFF
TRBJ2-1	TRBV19	CASSPGQGTGEQFF
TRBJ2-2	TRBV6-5	CASRRPGGETGELFF
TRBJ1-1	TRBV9	CASSRQPTLNTEAFF
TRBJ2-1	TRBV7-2	CASSLGGSGRAGFF
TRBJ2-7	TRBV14	CASSRTTRTSVGNEQYF
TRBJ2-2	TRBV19	CASSLDRGIGELFF
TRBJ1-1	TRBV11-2	CASSLHQTGVTEAFF
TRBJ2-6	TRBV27	CASSPIQGSGANVLTF
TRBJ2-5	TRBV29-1	CSVTSGTILTQYF
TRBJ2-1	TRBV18	CASSPTSGGGSYNEQFF
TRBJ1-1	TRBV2	CASMEGSTEAFF
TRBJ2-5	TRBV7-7	CASSLGIAKGETQYF
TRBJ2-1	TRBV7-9	CASSLRWREQFF
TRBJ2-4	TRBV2	CASSSTPLRDKNIQYF